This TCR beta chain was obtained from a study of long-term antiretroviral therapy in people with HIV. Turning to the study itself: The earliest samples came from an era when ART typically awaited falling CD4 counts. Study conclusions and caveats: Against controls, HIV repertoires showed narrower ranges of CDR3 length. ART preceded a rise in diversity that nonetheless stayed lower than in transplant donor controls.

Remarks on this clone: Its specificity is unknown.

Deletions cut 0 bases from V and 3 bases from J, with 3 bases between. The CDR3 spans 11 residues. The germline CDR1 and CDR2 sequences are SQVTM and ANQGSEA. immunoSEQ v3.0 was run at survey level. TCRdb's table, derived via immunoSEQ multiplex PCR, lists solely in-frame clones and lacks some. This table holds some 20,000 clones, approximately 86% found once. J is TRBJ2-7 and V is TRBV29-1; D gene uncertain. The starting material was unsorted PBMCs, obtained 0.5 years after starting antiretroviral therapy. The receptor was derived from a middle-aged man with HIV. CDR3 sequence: CSVEDSYEQYF. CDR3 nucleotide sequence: TGCAGCGTTGAAGACAGCTACGAGCAGTACTTC.